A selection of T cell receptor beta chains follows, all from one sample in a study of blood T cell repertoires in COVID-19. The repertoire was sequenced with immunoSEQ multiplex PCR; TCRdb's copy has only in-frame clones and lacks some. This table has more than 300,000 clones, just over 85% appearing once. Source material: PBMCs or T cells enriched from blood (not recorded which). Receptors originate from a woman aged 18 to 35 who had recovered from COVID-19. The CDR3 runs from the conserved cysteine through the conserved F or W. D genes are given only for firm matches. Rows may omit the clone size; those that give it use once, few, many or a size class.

CSAGSYEQYF,TGCAGTGCAGGGAGCTACGAGCAGTACTTC,-,-,10,TRBJ2-7,TRBV20-1
CASRRTGQGAETQYF,TGTGCCAGCAGGAGAACGGGACAGGGAGCAGAGACCCAGTACTTC,TRBD1,-,15,TRBJ2-5,TRBV6-5
CASSFGLTSDTQYF,TGTGCCAGCAGTTTCGGACTAACTTCAGATACGCAGTATTTT,-,-,14,TRBJ2-3,TRBV2
CASRGLGSGVVGKANSYEQYF,TGTGCCAGCAGGGGACTAGGCTCTGGAGTGGTGGGCAAGGCGAACTCCTACGAGCAGTACTTC,TRBD2,-,21,TRBJ2-7,TRBV2
CASSLGSDTEAFF,TGCGCCAGCAGCTTGGGTTCGGACACTGAAGCTTTCTTT,-,-,13,TRBJ1-1,TRBV5-1
CASRGDRGNVGAEAFF,TGTGCCAGCAGGGGGGACAGGGGGAATGTAGGCGCTGAAGCTTTCTTT,TRBD1,-,16,TRBJ1-1,TRBV7-2
CASRVQGTEAFF,TGCGCCAGCAGGGTACAGGGTACTGAAGCTTTCTTT,-,-,12,TRBJ1-1,TRBV5-1
CASSQLSGTGRIEGTEAFF,TGTGCCAGCAGCCAACTCTCCGGGACAGGGCGGATCGAGGGCACTGAAGCTTTCTTT,TRBD1,-,19,TRBJ1-1,TRBV14
CASNPTGDVLGEQYF,TGCGCCAGCAACCCCACAGGGGACGTACTTGGCGAGCAGTACTTC,TRBD1,once,15,TRBJ2-7,TRBV5-1
CSVKPASRYTSGPSSTDTQYF,TGCAGCGTTAAGCCGGCGTCCCGGTATACTAGCGGACCCAGTAGCACAGATACGCAGTATTTT,TRBD2,few,21,TRBJ2-3,TRBV29-1
CASRRERESDTQYF,TGTGCCAGCAGGAGGGAGCGGGAATCAGATACGCAGTATTTT,TRBD2,-,14,TRBJ2-3,TRBV2
CATSDFGTGSTGELFF,TGTGCCACCAGTGATTTCGGGACAGGGTCAACCGGGGAGCTGTTTTTT,TRBD1,-,16,TRBJ2-2,TRBV24-1
CASSEVGGSATDTQYF,TGTGCCAGCAGTGAAGTAGGCGGGAGCGCTACAGATACGCAGTATTTT,TRBD2,-,16,TRBJ2-3,TRBV6-1
CASSSADRGNTGELFF,TGCGCCAGCAGCTCAGCAGACAGGGGGAACACCGGGGAGCTGTTTTTT,TRBD1,-,16,TRBJ2-2,TRBV5-1
CASSLDEANYYGYTF,TGTGCCAGCAGCTTGGATGAAGCGAACTACTATGGCTACACCTTC,-,-,15,TRBJ1-2,TRBV5-4
CASSSWTGNTEAFF,TGCGCCAGCAGCAGTTGGACAGGGAACACTGAAGCTTTCTTT,TRBD1,-,14,TRBJ1-1,TRBV5-1
CASTLGGGFYNEQFF,TGTGCCAGCACGTTGGGGGGGGGCTTTTACAATGAGCAGTTCTTC,-,-,15,TRBJ2-1,TRBV2
CASSKGVGGGHSGELFF,TGTGCCAGCAGCAAAGGTGTTGGGGGAGGCCACTCCGGGGAGCTGTTTTTT,-,-,17,TRBJ2-2,TRBV3-1/TRBV3-2
CATSDRASTDTQYF,TGTGCCACCTCAGACAGAGCTAGCACAGATACGCAGTATTTT,-,few,14,TRBJ2-3,TRBV24-1
CASSLARAETQYF,TGTGCCAGCAGCTTAGCGAGAGCTGAGACCCAGTACTTC,-,once,13,TRBJ2-5,TRBV13
CASSEGTVQETQYF,TGCGCCAGCAGTGAAGGGACAGTCCAAGAGACCCAGTACTTC,TRBD1,-,14,TRBJ2-5,TRBV10-2
CASSPTSGLYEQYF,TGTGCCAGCAGTCCGACTAGCGGCCTCTACGAGCAGTACTTC,TRBD2,-,14,TRBJ2-7,TRBV25-1
CASSLITNYGYTF,TGTGCCAGCAGTTTAATCACTAACTATGGCTACACCTTC,-,-,13,TRBJ1-2,TRBV28
CASSFRQGDFGYGYTF,TGTGCCAGCAGCTTTCGACAGGGGGACTTTGGCTATGGCTACACCTTC,TRBD1,-,16,TRBJ1-2,TRBV7-3
CASGLVGASGNTIYF,TGTGCTAGTGGTTTGGTCGGAGCCTCTGGAAACACCATATATTTT,-,-,15,TRBJ1-3,TRBV12-5
CASSIEVNTEAFF,TGTGCCAGTAGTATCGAGGTGAACACTGAAGCTTTCTTT,-,few,13,TRBJ1-1,TRBV19